These 20 T cell receptor beta chains share one sample of origin, sequenced in a study of response to subunit inactivated influenza vaccine. One entry per CDR3 protein results from TCRdb running MiXCR on the RT-PCR reads. The sample has about 650,000 distinct CDR3 sequences; around 15% are singletons. The source material was PBMCs from blood, sampled 14 to 15 days before vaccination. The receptors stem from a man aged 45-60 years who received an inactivated influenza vaccine.

This clonotype was recorded many times. J is TRBJ1-1 and V is TRBV12-3 or TRBV12-4; TRBD1 matches at 7 bases. CDR3 length equals 14 residues. Trimming at V came to 6 bases and at J to 1 base, leaving 5 bases not matched to a gene. This CDR3 reads CASRPTGENTEAFF. The CDR3 DNA reads as TGTGCCAGCAGACCCACAGGGGAGAACACTGAAGCTTTCTTT.

This clonotype occurred a few times. V is TRBV7-6 and J is TRBJ2-7; TRBD2 matches at 7 bases. The germline CDR1 and CDR2 sequences are SGHVS and FNYEAQ. The CDR3 length is 15 residues. The J segment lost 6 bases and the V segment lost 0 bases, leaving 8 bases of the junction unmatched. The CDR3 bases are TGTGCCAGCAGCTTAGCGACGGCGGGAGTAGGCGAGCAGTACTTC. This gives the protein CASSLATAGVGEQYF. Together with reference TRBV7-6 and TRBJ2-7, the CDR3 gives the full variable domain: GAGVSQSPRYKVTKRGQDVALRCDPISGHVSLYWYRQALGQGPEFLTYFNYEAQQDKSGLPNDRFSAERPEGSISTLTIQRTEQRDSAMYRCASSLATAGVGEQYFGPGTRLTVT.

In this sample, this clonotype turned up a few times. The chain uses TRBV7-2 and TRBJ1-3; 9 bases align to TRBD1. After removal of 5 bases from V and 4 bases from J, the junction contained 6 bases not matched to a gene. Germline V gene lookup returns CDR1 SGHTA and CDR2 FQGNSA. The CDR3 spans 15 residues. CDR3 protein: CASSRQGVLGNTIYF. The CDR3 bases are TGTGCCAGCAGCCGACAGGGGGTTTTAGGAAACACCATATATTTT.

This clonotype was picked up a small number of times. The chain carries TRBV4-3 and TRBJ2-7; the D gene is possibly TRBD2 (5 bases). The CDR3 covers 14 residues. V was clipped by 1 base and J by 4 bases, with 11 bases between them. The germline V gene has CDR1 LGHNA and CDR2 YSLEER. CDR3 amino acids: CASSQASRGYEQYF. DNA of the CDR3: TGCGCCAGCAGCCAAGCCTCCCGGGGATACGAGCAGTACTTC.

The V gene is TRBV11-2, the J gene TRBJ1-5; tentatively, D is TRBD1 (5 bases). V lost 3 bases to trimming and J lost 1 base, with 10 bases between them. CDR3 length equals 15 residues. Germline V gives CDR1 SGHAT, CDR2 FQNNGV. This CDR3 is CASSLGEVSNQPQHF. The CDR3 nucleotides read TGTGCCAGCAGCTTGGGGGAGGTCAGCAATCAGCCCCAGCATTTT.

This clonotype has only a few counts. J is TRBJ2-2 and V is TRBV19; no reliable D call. In germline, CDR1 is LNHDA, CDR2 SQIVND (reference sequence). CDR3 length: 15 amino acids. V lost 4 bases and J 4 bases, leaving 13 bases between the germline ends. The chain's CDR3 is CASSKAYRFTGELFF. The CDR3 region has the DNA TGTGCCAGTAGTAAGGCGTACAGATTCACCGGGGAGCTGTTTTTT.

This chain connects TRBV5-1 to TRBJ2-1, with D hard to call. This CDR3 is 14 amino acids long. V lost 0 bases, J lost 2 bases, and 6 bases lay in between. Germline V lookup: CDR1 SGHRS, CDR2 YFSETQ. The CDR3 sequence is CASSLEMPYNEQFF. CDR3 nucleotides: TGCGCCAGCAGCTTGGAGATGCCCTACAATGAGCAGTTCTTC. Looking up the rest from reference TRBV5-1 and TRBJ2-1 gives the full variable domain: KAGVTQTPRYLIKTRGQQVTLSCSPISGHRSVSWYQQTPGQGLQFLFEYFSETQRNKGNFPGRFSGRQFSNSRSEMNVSTLELGDSALYLCASSLEMPYNEQFFGPGTRLTVL.

This clonotype was seen at least ten times. The rearrangement links TRBV5-6 to TRBJ2-5, with 13 bases fitting TRBD2. Germline V CDR1 and CDR2: SGHDT, YYEEEE. This CDR3 is 15 amino acids long. With V trimmed by 2 bases and J by 4 bases, 2 bases remained unmatched. As DNA, the CDR3 is TGTGCCAGCAGCTTACTAGCGGGGGGGGGAGAGACCCAGTACTTC. Translating gives CASSLLAGGGETQYF.

This clonotype has just a few counts. The V call is TRBV13, the J call TRBJ2-3; D is uncertain. Germline CDR1 PRHDT, CDR2 FYEKMQ (reference sequence). There are 16 residues in the CDR3. The ends were cut back, 0 bases at V and 0 bases at J, with 10 bases in the middle. DNA for the CDR3: TGTGCCAGCAGCTTAGGTGGCCCAACTAGCACAGATACGCAGTATTTT. This gives the protein CASSLGGPTSTDTQYF.

The table lists this clonotype with many counts. The chain has TRBV6-1 and TRBJ2-1; D possibly corresponds to TRBD2 (5 bases). Trimming cost V 6 bases and J 8 bases, with 20 bases left between them. The CDR3 loop spans 15 amino acids. Germline lookup yields CDR1 MNHNS and CDR2 SASEGT. DNA for the CDR3: TGTGCCAGCAGGTCTAGCAGCCTGATCATGGATGAGCAGTTCTTC. Amino acids: CASRSSSLIMDEQFF.

The chain recombines TRBV5-6 with TRBJ2-6; maybe TRBD2 (5 bases). Trimming removed 6 bases from V and 0 bases from J, with 13 bases in between. Per the germline V gene, CDR1 is SGHDT and CDR2 is YYEEEE. This CDR3 contains 16 residues. The DNA of the CDR3 is TGTGCCAGCATTCGGGTAGCGCACTCTGGGGCCAACGTCCTGACTTTC. This translates into CASIRVAHSGANVLTF.

This clonotype was counted at least ten times. The chain is built from TRBV29-1 and TRBJ2-7; the D gene is possibly TRBD2 (6 bases). CDR1 is SQVTM, CDR2 ANQGSEA, per germline. V was clipped by 0 bases and J by 2 bases, with 11 bases between them. The CDR3 totals 14 residues. DNA of the CDR3: TGCAGCGTTGAAGATCATAGCGGAACCTACGAGCAGTACTTC. Translating it yields CSVEDHSGTYEQYF.

A note on this clonotype: This sequence may be a read error, since a much larger clone differs from it by one base. V gene TRBV5-4 combines with J gene TRBJ2-7, with 7 bases aligning to TRBD1. The CDR3 spans 15 residues. Germline loops: CDR1 SGHNT, CDR2 YYREEE (reference sequence). The CDR3 region has the DNA TGTGCCAGCAGCTTGGGCGACAGGGAATCCTACGAGCCGTACTTC. Protein sequence: CASSLGDRESYEPYF.

The chain has TRBV5-1 and TRBJ2-3; possible D gene TRBD1, 7 bases. The germline gives CDR1 SGHRS, CDR2 YFSETQ. The ends were cut back, 1 base at V and 6 bases at J, with 15 bases in the middle. This CDR3 is 15 amino acids long. The CDR3 protein is CASSLQGGSGDTQYF. CDR3 nucleotide sequence: TGCGCCAGCAGCTTGCAGGGGGGCAGTGGGGATACGCAGTATTTT.

Ten or more counts support this clonotype. V gene TRBV4-2 combines with J gene TRBJ2-5, with TRBD1 matching over 7 bases. This CDR3 contains 15 residues. Germline V lookup: CDR1 LGHNA, CDR2 YNFKEQ. The ends lost 5 bases at V and 3 bases at J; junction bases unmatched: 9. In DNA, the CDR3 is TGTGCCAGCAGCTCCCGTTGGGGGACAGAAGAGACCCAGTACTTC. It codes for CASSSRWGTEETQYF.

The chain couples TRBV2 to TRBJ2-1; 10 bases match TRBD1. V shed 9 bases, J shed 7 bases, and the junction held 3 bases outside the gene matches. CDR3 length: 12 residues. Germline CDR1 is SNHLY and CDR2 is FYNNEI. The CDR3 region has the DNA TGTGCCAGTAGGACAGGGGGTAATGAGCAGTTCTTC. Residues: CASRTGGNEQFF. Full variable domain (missing parts from reference TRBV2 and TRBJ2-1): EPEVTQTPSHQVTQMGQEVILRCVPISNHLYFYWYRQILGQKVEFLVSFYNNEISEKSEIFDDQFSVERPDGSNFTLKIRSTKLEDSAMYFCASRTGGNEQFFGPGTRLTVL.

This clonotype occurred many times. The chain has TRBV6-2 or TRBV6-3 and TRBJ2-3; a weak D match, TRBD1 (6 bases). The V gene lost 6 bases and the J gene lost 4 bases, with 11 bases spanning the gap. The CDR3 has 13 residues. The germline V gene encodes CDR1 MNHEY and CDR2 SVGEGT. In nucleotides, the CDR3 is TGTGCCAGCAGCGGACAGCTATCAGATACGCAGTATTTT. Protein: CASSGQLSDTQYF.

This clonotype was seen a handful of times. The rearrangement joins TRBV6-1 to TRBJ2-1; the D gene could be TRBD1 or TRBD2 (5 bases each). CDR3 length: 17 residues. The V end lost 0 bases, the J end lost 7 bases, and 19 bases lay between the germline ends. Germline V CDR1 and CDR2: MNHNS, SASEGT. The DNA for the CDR3 is TGTGCCAGCAGTGAAGCGCGATGGGGTGGGGGAGCAAATGAGCAGTTCTTC. Its translation: CASSEARWGGGANEQFF.

This clonotype was counted a few times. The chain joins TRBV18 to TRBJ2-1; D gene uncertain. CDR3 length: 14 amino acids. V lost 4 bases and J 6 bases, leaving 13 bases between the germline ends. Looked up from germline, CDR1 is KGHSH and CDR2 is LQKENI. CDR3 sequence reads: CASSRGGLANEQFF. The CDR3 DNA follows: TGTGCCAGCTCACGGGGTGGGCTTGCCAATGAGCAGTTCTTC.

The chain combines TRBV9 with TRBJ1-4; 8 positions match TRBD1. CDR1 is SGDLS and CDR2 is YYNGEE in the germline V gene. V gave up 3 bases and J gave up 6 bases; unmatched junction bases: 7. This CDR3 spans 15 amino acids. DNA for the CDR3: TGTGCCAGCAGCGAATCGACAGGGGCGGATGAAAAACTGTTTTTT. It encodes CASSESTGADEKLFF.